This TCR beta chain was sequenced for a study of metastatic and nonmetastatic thyroid tumors. All patients were untreated before thyroid surgery. The germline V and J ends were trimmed by 4 bases and 9 bases, with 13 bases remaining between them. Germline V gene lookup returns CDR1 MNHEY and CDR2 SMNVEV (reference sequence). This CDR3 spans 12 amino acids. Study observations and caveats: Benign nodules reportedly had significantly lower TCR beta diversity than malignant thyroid tumors in blood and tumor.

Original data processing: To classify distant metastasis in papillary thyroid cancer, a model was built from CDR3 differences across clinicopathological groups. TCRdb re-analyzed the PCR reads using MiXCR. The V and J calls shown here were made by TCRdb, not taken from the authors' results. The sample records approximately 15,000 clones, roughly a quarter being singletons. As to this clone: As yet, its antigen is unknown.

The sequencing sample was made of tumor tissue. This clonotype was obtained from a female donor with papillary thyroid cancer or a benign thyroid nodule (not recorded which). Some clones in this sample may be carry-over from other donors' samples. The chain links TRBV27 to TRBJ2-7; possibly TRBD1 for D (6 bases). The CDR3 loop is CASSSRGGGQYF. CDR3 sequence (DNA): TGTGCCAGCAGTTCTAGAGGGGGTGGGCAGTACTTC.